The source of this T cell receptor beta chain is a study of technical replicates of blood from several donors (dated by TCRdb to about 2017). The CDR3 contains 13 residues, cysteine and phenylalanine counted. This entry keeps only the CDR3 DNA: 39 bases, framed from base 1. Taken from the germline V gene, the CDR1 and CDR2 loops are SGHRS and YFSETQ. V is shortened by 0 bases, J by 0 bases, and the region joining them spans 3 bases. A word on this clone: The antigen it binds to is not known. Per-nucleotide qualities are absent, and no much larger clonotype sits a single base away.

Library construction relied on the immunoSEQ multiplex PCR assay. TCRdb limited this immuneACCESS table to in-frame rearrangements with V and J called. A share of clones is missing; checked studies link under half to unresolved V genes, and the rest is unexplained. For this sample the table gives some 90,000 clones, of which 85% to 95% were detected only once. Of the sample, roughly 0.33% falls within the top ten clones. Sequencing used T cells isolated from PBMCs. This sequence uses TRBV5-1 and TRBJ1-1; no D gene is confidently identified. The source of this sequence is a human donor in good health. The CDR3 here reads CASSLDMNTEAFF. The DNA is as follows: TGCGCCAGCAGCTTGGACATGAACACTGAAGCTTTCTTT. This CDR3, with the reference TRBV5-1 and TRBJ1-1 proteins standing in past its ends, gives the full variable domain KAGVTQTPRYLIKTRGQQVTLSCSPISGHRSVSWYQQTPGQGLQFLFEYFSETQRNKGNFPGRFSGRQFSNSRSEMNVSTLELGDSALYLCASSLDMNTEAFFGQGTRLTVV.